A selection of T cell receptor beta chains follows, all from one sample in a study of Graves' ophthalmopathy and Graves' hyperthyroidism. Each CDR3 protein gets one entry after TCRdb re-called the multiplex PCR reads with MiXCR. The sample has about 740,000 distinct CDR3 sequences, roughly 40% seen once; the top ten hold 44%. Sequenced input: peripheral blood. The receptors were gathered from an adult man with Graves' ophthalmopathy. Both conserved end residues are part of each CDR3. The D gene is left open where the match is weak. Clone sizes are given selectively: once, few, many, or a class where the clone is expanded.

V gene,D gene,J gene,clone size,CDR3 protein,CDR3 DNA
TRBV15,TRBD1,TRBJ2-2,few,CATSRDRGLRVTGELFF,TGTGCCACCAGCAGAGACAGGGGGCTGCGTGTCACCGGGGAGCTGTTTTTT
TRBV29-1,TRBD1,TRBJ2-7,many,CSVVRGYEQYF,TGCAGCGTTGTCAGGGGGTACGAGCAGTACTTC
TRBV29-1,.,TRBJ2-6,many,CSVEGIGAGANVLTF,TGCAGCGTTGAAGGAATCGGGGCTGGGGCCAACGTCCTGACTTTC
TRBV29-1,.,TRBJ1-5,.,CSVLRGNQPQHF,TGCAGCGTTCTACGGGGCAATCAGCCCCAGCATTTT
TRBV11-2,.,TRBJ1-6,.,CASSLYPLNRISYNSPLHF,TGTGCCAGCAGCTTATATCCCCTAAACAGGATCTCCTATAATTCACCCCTCCACTTT
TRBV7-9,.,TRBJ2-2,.,CASSRTVRGTGELFF,TGTGCCAGCAGCCGAACTGTTCGGGGAACCGGGGAGCTGTTTTTT
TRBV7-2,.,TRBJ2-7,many,CASSSYSSYEQYF,TGTGCCAGCAGCTCATATAGCTCCTACGAGCAGTACTTC
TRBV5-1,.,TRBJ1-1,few,CASSLMGHTEAFF,TGCGCCAGCAGCTTGATGGGCCACACTGAAGCTTTCTTT
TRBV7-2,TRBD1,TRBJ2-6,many,CASSARDRGSAGANVLTF,TGTGCCAGCAGCGCCCGGGACAGGGGGTCTGCTGGGGCCAACGTCCTGACTTTC
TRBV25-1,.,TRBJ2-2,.,CASTTNRDKNTGELFF,TGTGCCAGCACCACTAACCGGGACAAGAACACCGGGGAGCTGTTTTTT
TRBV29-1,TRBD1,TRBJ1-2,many,CSVEDRGGAGYGYTF,TGCAGCGTTGAAGACAGGGGGGGCGCGGGCTATGGCTACACCTTC
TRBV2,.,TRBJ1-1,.,CASSRNRYTEALF,TGTGCCAGCAGCCGCAACCGGTACACTGAAGCTCTCTTT
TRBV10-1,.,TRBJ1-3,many,CASSESGSGNTIYF,TGCGCCAGCAGTGAATCCGGGTCTGGAAACACCATATATTTT
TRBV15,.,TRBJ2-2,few,CATSRGGTVNTGELFF,TGTGCCACCAGCAGAGGAGGGACGGTTAACACCGGGGAGCTGTTTTTT
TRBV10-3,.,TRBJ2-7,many,CAISESRGYEQYF,TGTGCCATCAGTGAGTCAAGAGGCTACGAGCAGTACTTC
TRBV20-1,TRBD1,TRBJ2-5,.,CSASHRGLRETQYF,TGCAGTGCTAGCCACAGGGGGTTGAGGGAGACCCAGTACTTC